This entry lists 8 T cell receptor beta chains sequenced from one sample in a study of blood T cells in healthy people across ages. Sample-barcoded 5' priming and a J-beta primer mix drove a second PCR of about 7 to 11 cycles. TCRdb used MiXCR to reprocess the 5' RACE reads, holding one entry per CDR3 protein. The sample records some 860,000 distinct CDR3 sequences, roughly three fifths being singletons. Sequenced sample: blood. The receptors here all came from a man aged 35 to 55 in good health.

The chain couples TRBV7-9 to TRBJ2-1; D is undetermined. Per the germline V gene, CDR1 is SEHNR and CDR2 is FQNEAQ (reference sequence). CDR3 length equals 12 residues. Between the trimmed V and J ends, which lost 2 bases and 6 bases, there was a span of 5 bases. The CDR3 spells CASSLMANEQFF. In DNA, the CDR3 is TGTGCCAGCAGCTTAATGGCCAATGAGCAGTTCTTC. Variable domain in full (rest from reference TRBV7-9 and TRBJ2-1): DTGVSQNPRHKITKRGQNVTFRCDPISEHNRLYWYRQTLGQGPEFLTYFQNEAQLEKSRLLSDRFSAERPKGSFSTLEIQRTEQGDSAMYLCASSLMANEQFFGPGTRLTVL.

In regard to this clonotype: The junction shows a germline mismatch at one end, possibly a read error. The chain joins TRBV7-2 to TRBJ2-1; 15 bases match TRBD2. Germline values: CDR1 SGHTA, CDR2 FQGNSA. The CDR3 is 15 residues long. The DNA of the CDR3 is TGTGCCCGCAGACCCGGACTAGCGGGAGGGGGTGAGCAGTTCTTC. Residues: CARRPGLAGGGEQFF.

This chain uses TRBV7-2 with TRBJ2-5; 8 bases map to TRBD2. Germline CDR1 reads SGHTA; CDR2 reads FQGNSA. CDR3 length: 19 amino acids. V lost 4 bases, J lost 2 bases, and 18 bases stayed unmatched. The CDR3 bases are TGTGCCAGCAGCTCAGAATCAAATGCCGGGACTAGACGGCAAGAGACCCAGTACTTC. As protein: CASSSESNAGTRRQETQYF. The full variable domain, in which reference TRBV7-2 and TRBJ2-5 provide the parts outside the CDR3, is GAGVSQSPSNKVTEKGKDVELRCDPISGHTALYWYRQSLGQGLEFLIYFQGNSAPDKSGLPSDRFSAERTGGSVSTLTIQRTQQEDSAVYLCASSSESNAGTRRQETQYFGPGTRLLVL.

The J gene is TRBJ2-6, the V gene TRBV5-1, with TRBD1 identical over 7 bases. The germline CDR1 and CDR2 sequences are SGHRS and YFSETQ. V was pared by 1 base and J by 2 bases, with 3 bases of the junction left unmatched. The CDR3 has 16 residues. The CDR3 DNA reads as TGCGCCAGCAGCTTGAAGGGGGCGGCTGGGGCCAACGTCCTGACTTTC. Translated, it gives CASSLKGAAGANVLTF.

The chain uses TRBV18 and TRBJ2-3, with TRBD2 matching over 10 bases. CDR3 length: 18 residues. V was pared by 2 bases and J by 2 bases, with 10 bases of the junction left unmatched. Germline V lookup: CDR1 KGHSH, CDR2 LQKENI. Written as DNA, the CDR3 is TGTGCCAGCTCACCATCAATGGGACTAGCGATGGTCACAGATACGCAGTATTTT. This gives the protein CASSPSMGLAMVTDTQYF.

The sample holds a few counts of this clonotype. An end of the junction differs from the germline gene, which may be a read error. The gene calls are TRBV20-1 and TRBJ2-5; D is uncertain. Germline V CDR1 and CDR2: DFQATT, SNEGSKA (reference sequence). The CDR3 consists of 11 residues. The CDR3 loop reads CSAIEQVTQYF. In DNA form, the CDR3 reads TGCAGTGCTATTGAGCAAGTGACCCAGTACTTC.

The chain is built from TRBV28 and TRBJ2-1; possible D gene TRBD2, 6 bases. The CDR3 is 16 residues long. Deletions cut 2 bases from V and 2 bases from J, with 13 bases between. Germline V gene lookup returns CDR1 MDHEN and CDR2 SYDVKM. CDR3 DNA: TGTGCCAGCAGTTTAGGCGGGGCACCTCCCTACAATGAGCAGTTCTTC. Its protein product is CASSLGGAPPYNEQFF.

V gene TRBV7-2 combines with J gene TRBJ1-5; 9 nucleotides match TRBD1. Germline V gene sequence: CDR1 SGHTA, CDR2 FQGNSA. V was clipped by 5 bases and J by 6 bases; unmatched bases: 8. The CDR3 sequence is 15 residues long. The CDR3 nucleotides read TGTGCCAGCAGCACCCGGACAGGGGAGGGTCAGCCCCAGCATTTT. Its translation: CASSTRTGEGQPQHF.